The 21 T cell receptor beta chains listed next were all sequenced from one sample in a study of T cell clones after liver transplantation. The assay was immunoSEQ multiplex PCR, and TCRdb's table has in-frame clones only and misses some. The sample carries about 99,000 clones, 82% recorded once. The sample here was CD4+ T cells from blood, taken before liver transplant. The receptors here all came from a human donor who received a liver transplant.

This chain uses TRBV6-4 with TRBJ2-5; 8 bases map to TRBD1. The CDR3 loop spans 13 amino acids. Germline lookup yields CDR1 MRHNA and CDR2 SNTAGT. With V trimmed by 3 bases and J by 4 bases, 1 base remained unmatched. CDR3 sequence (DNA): TGTGCCAGCAGTGAACAGGGGGGAGAGACCCAGTACTTC. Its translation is CASSEQGGETQYF.

This CDR3 reads CASSRTLAGRGETQYF. The CDR3 region has the DNA TGCGCCAGCAGCCGTACTCTAGCGGGGAGGGGAGAGACCCAGTACTTC. The rearrangement uses TRBV4-3 and TRBJ2-5, with 9 bases aligning to TRBD2. The CDR3 covers 16 residues. The V gene end was trimmed by 4 bases and the J gene end by 4 bases; junction bases not matched to a gene: 10. Germline V gene data show CDR1 as LGHNA and CDR2 as YSLEER.

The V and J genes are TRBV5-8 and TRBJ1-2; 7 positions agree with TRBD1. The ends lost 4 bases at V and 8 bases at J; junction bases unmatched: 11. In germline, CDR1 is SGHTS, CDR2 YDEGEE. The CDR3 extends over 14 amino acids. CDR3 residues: CASSPRGGGYGYTF. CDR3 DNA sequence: TGTGCCAGCAGCCCCCGGGGAGGGGGCTACGGCTACACCTTC.

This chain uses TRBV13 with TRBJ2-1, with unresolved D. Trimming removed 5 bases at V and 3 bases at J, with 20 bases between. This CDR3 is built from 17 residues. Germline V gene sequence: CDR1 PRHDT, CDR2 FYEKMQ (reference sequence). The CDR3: CASSPALGFFGYNEQFF. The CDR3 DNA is TGTGCCAGCAGCCCCGCCCTAGGGTTCTTCGGCTACAATGAGCAGTTCTTC.

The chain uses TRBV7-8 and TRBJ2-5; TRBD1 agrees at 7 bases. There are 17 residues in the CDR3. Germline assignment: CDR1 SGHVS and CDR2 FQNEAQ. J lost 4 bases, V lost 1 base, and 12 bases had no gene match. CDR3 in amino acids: CASSLGIGGQGGETQYF. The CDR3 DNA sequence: TGTGCCAGCAGCTTAGGCATAGGGGGCCAAGGAGGAGAGACCCAGTACTTC.

The CDR3 nucleotides read TGCGCCAGCAGCTTGGAGCCCGGCAGGGGCCAAGAGACCCAGTACTTC. Its translation: CASSLEPGRGQETQYF. The chain has TRBV5-1 and TRBJ2-5, with D possibly TRBD1 on 6 matching bases. Germline V gene data show CDR1 as SGHRS and CDR2 as YFSETQ. V was cut by 0 bases and J by 1 base, with 13 bases left in between. This CDR3 has 16 residues.

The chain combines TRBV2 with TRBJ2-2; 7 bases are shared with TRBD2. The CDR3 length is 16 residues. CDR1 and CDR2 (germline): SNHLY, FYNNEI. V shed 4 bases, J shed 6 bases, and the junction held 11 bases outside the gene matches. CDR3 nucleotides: TGTGCCAGCAGTGTGGGAGTGGGAGGGCCCCCCGGGGAGCTGTTTTTT. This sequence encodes CASSVGVGGPPGELFF.

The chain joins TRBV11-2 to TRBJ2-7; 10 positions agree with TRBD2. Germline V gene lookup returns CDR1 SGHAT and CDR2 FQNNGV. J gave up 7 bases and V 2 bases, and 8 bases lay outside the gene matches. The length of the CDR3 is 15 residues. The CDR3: CASSLNLAGVGEQYF. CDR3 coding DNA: TGTGCCAGCAGCTTAAACCTAGCGGGAGTAGGAGAGCAGTACTTC.

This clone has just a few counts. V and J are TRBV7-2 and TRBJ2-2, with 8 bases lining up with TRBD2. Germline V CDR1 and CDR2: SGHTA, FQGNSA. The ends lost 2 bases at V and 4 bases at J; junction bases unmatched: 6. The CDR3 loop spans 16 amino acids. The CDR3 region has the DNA TGTGCCAGCAGCTTATTGAGGACTAGCAGCACCGGGGAGCTGTTTTTT. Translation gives CASSLLRTSSTGELFF.

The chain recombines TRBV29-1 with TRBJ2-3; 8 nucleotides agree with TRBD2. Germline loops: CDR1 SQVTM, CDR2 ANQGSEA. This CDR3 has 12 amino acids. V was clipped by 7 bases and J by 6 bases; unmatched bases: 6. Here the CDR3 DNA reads TGCAGCGGACTTAGCGGGGCGGATACGCAGTATTTT. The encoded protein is CSGLSGADTQYF.

CDR3 sequence: CASSEQRTDTQYF. For the CDR3, the DNA is TGTGCCAGCAGTGAGCAGCGCACAGATACGCAGTATTTT. V gene TRBV6-4 combines with J gene TRBJ2-3; D not resolved. Looked up from germline, CDR1 is MRHNA and CDR2 is SNTAGT. V was clipped by 3 bases and J by 1 base, with 5 bases between them. The CDR3 is made up of 13 amino acids.

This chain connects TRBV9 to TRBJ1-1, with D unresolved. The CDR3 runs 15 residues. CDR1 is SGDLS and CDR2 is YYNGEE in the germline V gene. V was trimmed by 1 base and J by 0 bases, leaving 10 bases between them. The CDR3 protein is CASSVSSNMNTEAFF. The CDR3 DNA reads TGTGCCAGCAGCGTATCCTCAAACATGAACACTGAAGCTTTCTTT.

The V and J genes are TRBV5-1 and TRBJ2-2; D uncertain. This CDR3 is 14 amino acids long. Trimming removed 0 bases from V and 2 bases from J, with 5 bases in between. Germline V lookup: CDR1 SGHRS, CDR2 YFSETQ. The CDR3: CASSLVTNTGELFF. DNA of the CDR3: TGCGCCAGCAGCTTGGTTACCAACACCGGGGAGCTGTTTTTT.

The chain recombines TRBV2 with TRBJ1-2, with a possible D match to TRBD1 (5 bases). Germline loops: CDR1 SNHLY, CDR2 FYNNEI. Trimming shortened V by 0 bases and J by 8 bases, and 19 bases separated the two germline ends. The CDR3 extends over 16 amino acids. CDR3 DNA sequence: TGTGCCAGCAGTGAAGCGCTTCCGGGGGGATCGGAGGGCTACACCTTC. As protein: CASSEALPGGSEGYTF.

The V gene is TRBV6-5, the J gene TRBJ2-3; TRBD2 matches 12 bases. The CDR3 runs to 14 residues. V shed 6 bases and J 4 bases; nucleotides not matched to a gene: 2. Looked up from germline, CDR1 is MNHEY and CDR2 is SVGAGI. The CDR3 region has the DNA TGTGCCAGCAGGCTAGCGGGAGGGCCAGATACGCAGTATTTT. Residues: CASRLAGGPDTQYF.

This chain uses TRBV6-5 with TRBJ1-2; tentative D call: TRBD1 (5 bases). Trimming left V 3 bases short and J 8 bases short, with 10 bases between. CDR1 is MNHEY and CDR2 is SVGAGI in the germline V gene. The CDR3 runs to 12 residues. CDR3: CASSYSGGGYTF. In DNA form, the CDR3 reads TGTGCCAGCAGTTATTCGGGGGGAGGCTACACCTTC.

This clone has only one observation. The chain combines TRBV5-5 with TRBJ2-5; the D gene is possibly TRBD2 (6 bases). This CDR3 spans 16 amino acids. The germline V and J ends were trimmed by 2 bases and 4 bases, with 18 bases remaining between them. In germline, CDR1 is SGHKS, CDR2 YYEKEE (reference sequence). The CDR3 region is CASSFSRGRSGETQYF. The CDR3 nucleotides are TGTGCCAGCAGCTTTTCGAGAGGGAGGTCAGGAGAGACCCAGTACTTC. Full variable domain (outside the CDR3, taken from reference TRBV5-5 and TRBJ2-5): DAGVTQSPTHLIKTRGQQVTLRCSPISGHKSVSWYQQVLGQGPQFIFQYYEKEERGRGNFPDRFSARQFPNYSSELNVNALLLGDSALYLCASSFSRGRSGETQYFGPGTRLLVL.

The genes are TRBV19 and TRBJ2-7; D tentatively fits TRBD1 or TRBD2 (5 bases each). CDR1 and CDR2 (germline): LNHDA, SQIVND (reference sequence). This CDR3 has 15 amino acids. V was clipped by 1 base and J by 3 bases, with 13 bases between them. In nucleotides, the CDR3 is TGTGCCAGTAGTATAGCCTGGGGGATTAGCTACGAGCAGTACTTC. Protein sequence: CASSIAWGISYEQYF.

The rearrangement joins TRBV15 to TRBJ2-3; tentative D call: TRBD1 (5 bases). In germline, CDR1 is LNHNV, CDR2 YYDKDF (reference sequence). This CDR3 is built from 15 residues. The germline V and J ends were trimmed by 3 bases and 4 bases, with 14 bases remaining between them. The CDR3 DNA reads TGTGCCACCAGCAGTTACAGGAGTCAGGCAGATACGCAGTATTTT. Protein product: CATSSYRSQADTQYF.

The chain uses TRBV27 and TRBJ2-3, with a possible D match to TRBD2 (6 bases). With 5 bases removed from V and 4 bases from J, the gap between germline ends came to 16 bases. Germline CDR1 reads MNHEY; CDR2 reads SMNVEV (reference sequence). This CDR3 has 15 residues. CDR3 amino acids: CASSGGAGPPDTQYF. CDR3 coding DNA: TGTGCCAGCAGTGGCGGGGCAGGTCCCCCAGATACGCAGTATTTT.

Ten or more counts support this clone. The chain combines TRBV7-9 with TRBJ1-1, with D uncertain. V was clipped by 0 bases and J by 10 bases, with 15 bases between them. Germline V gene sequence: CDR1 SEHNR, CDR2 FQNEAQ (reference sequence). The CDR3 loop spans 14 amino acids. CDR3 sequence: CASSLAEAHGVAFF. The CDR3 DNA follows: TGTGCCAGCAGCTTAGCGGAGGCCCATGGGGTAGCTTTCTTT.